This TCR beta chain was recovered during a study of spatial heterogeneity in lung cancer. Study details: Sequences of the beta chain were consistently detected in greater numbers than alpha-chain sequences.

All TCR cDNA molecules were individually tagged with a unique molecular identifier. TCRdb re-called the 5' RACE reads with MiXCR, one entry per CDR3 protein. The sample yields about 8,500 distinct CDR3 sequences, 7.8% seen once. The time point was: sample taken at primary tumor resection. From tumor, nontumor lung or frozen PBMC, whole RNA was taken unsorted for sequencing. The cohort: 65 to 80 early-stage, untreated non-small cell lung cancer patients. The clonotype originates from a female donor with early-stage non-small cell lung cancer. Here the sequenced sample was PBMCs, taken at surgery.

CDR3 in amino acids: CASSGGGRNTGELFF. The CDR3 DNA sequence: TGTGCCAGCAGTGGTGGAGGGCGGAACACCGGGGAGCTGTTTTTT. The genes are TRBV2 and TRBJ2-2; a possible D gene is TRBD2 (6 bases). The germline V and J ends were trimmed by 4 bases and 1 base, with 10 bases remaining between them. This CDR3 comprises 15 residues. CDR1 and CDR2 (germline): SNHLY, FYNNEI.